This T cell receptor (beta chain) was profiled in a study of T cells after yellow fever vaccination. About the research overall: Fractions of limited cellularity were prepared by means of SMART-Seq v4 Ultra Low Input.

MiXCR, applied by TCRdb to the 5' RACE reads, yields one record per CDR3 protein. The sample has around 73,000 distinct CDR3 sequences, 7.5% to 9% seen once; the top ten hold about two fifths. This clonotype showed up just a few times. The antigen is not known. Germline trimming cut 5 bases from V and 0 bases from J; bases unmatched to any gene: 2. The CDR3 covers 14 residues. Germline assignment: CDR1 LGHDT and CDR2 YNNKEL (reference sequence). Points from the study as a whole: At 96% for CD4 and 70% to 90% for CD8, most primary-vaccination clones showed up again after the booster.

The sequencing used CD8+ T cells sorted from PBMCs, collected on the day of the yellow fever booster vaccination. V is TRBV3-1 and J is TRBJ2-3; 7 bases match TRBD2. This receptor was taken from a young man who received the YFV17D yellow fever vaccine. As DNA, the CDR3 is TGTGCCAGCAGCGCAGCGGGGAGCACAGATACGCAGTATTTT. It yields the protein CASSAAGSTDTQYF.